This TCR beta chain was captured by sequencing in a study of shared clonotypes between healthy human individuals. Sequenced by immunoSEQ multiplex PCR; TCRdb stores in-frame clones only, minus some. Of millions of clones listed, approximately 95% are singletons. This clone was seen more than once but under ten times. The germline CDR1 and CDR2 sequences are SGHRS and YFSETQ. With 7 bases clipped from V and 1 base from J, the junction kept 5 bases outside the gene matches. CDR3 length: 14 residues. This sequence originates from a young man in good health. The sequenced sample was naive CD4+ T cells sorted from blood. Subset reported: CD45RA+ positively selected. This chain links TRBV5-1 with TRBJ2-3, with 8 bases that match TRBD1. The DNA for the CDR3 is TGCGCCAGCTGGCCGGGACAGGGCACAGATACGCAGTATTTT. Translating gives CASWPGQGTDTQYF.